The 28 T cell receptor beta chains in this list originate from one sample, sequenced in a study of blood T cells in healthy people across ages. A sample-barcoded 5' primer and a J-beta primer mix were used in a second PCR of roughly 6 to 11 cycles. TCRdb reanalysed the 5' RACE reads using MiXCR and keeps one entry per CDR3 protein. This sample carries hundreds of thousands of distinct CDR3 sequences, roughly 50% of them seen once, and the ten largest clones take 30% to 40%. What was sequenced was blood. All receptors derive from a man in his sixties in good health.

This sequence joins TRBV3-1 and TRBJ2-3; TRBD2 is a possible D gene (5 bases). There are 13 residues in the CDR3. Germline loops: CDR1 LGHDT, CDR2 YNNKEL (reference sequence). V lost 1 base, J lost 9 bases, and 11 bases lay in between. In nucleotides, the CDR3 is TGTGCCAGCAGCCAAGTCCCCGAGGGCACGCAGTATTTT. This encodes CASSQVPEGTQYF.

The chain links TRBV7-8 to TRBJ2-6; D ambiguous. V lost 0 bases to trimming and J lost 0 bases, with 9 bases between them. Per the germline V gene, CDR1 is SGHVS and CDR2 is FQNEAQ. CDR3 length equals 17 residues. The DNA for the CDR3 is TGTGCCAGCAGCTTAGCTGGACGGAGCTCTGGGGCCAACGTCCTGACTTTC. Its protein is CASSLAGRSSGANVLTF.

The sample holds one count of this clonotype. The chain employs TRBV4-1 and TRBJ1-1; TRBD1 matches at 10 bases. The V gene end was trimmed by 0 bases and the J gene end by 9 bases; junction bases not matched to a gene: 7. CDR3 length equals 15 residues. Germline values: CDR1 MGHRA, CDR2 YSYEKL. The CDR3, as DNA: TGCGCCAGCAGCCAAGATGACAGGGGGCGAACCCAAGCTTTCTTT. It is translated as CASSQDDRGRTQAFF.

V is TRBV12-3 or TRBV12-4 and J is TRBJ2-3; 8 nucleotides match TRBD2. The CDR3 is made up of 16 amino acids. V lost 6 bases, J lost 0 bases, and 8 bases stayed unmatched. CDR3: CASSPFGGASTDTQYF. Here the CDR3 DNA reads TGTGCCAGCAGCCCTTTCGGGGGGGCAAGCACAGATACGCAGTATTTT.

This clonotype showed up just a few times. The gene calls are TRBV20-1 and TRBJ2-5; 12 bases fit TRBD2. V trimming: 3 bases; J trimming: 0 bases; junction bases outside the gene matches: 5. The germline CDR1 and CDR2 sequences are DFQATT and SNEGSKA (reference sequence). There are 16 residues in the CDR3. The DNA of the CDR3 is TGCAGTGCTAGGCAAGGGACTAGCGGGTACCAAGAGACCCAGTACTTC. This sequence encodes CSARQGTSGYQETQYF.

DNA for the CDR3: TGCGCCAGCTACGAAGGGTGGAGGGCAGGACGACCTCAAGAGACCCAGTACTTC. It codes for CASYEGWRAGRPQETQYF. The J gene is TRBJ2-5, the V gene TRBV5-1; a possible D gene is TRBD2 (6 bases). The germline gives CDR1 SGHRS, CDR2 YFSETQ. This CDR3 has 18 amino acids. Trimming left V 7 bases short and J 2 bases short, with 27 bases between.

The chain links TRBV18 to TRBJ2-7; D is unresolved. Judging by the DNA end, TRBJ2-4 fits better; the J call may be wrong. The CDR3 extends over 12 amino acids. CDR1 is KGHSH, CDR2 LQKENI, per germline. The CDR3 region has the DNA TGTGCCAGCTCAATCCAAGGGAACATTCAGTACTTC. Amino acid sequence: CASSIQGNIQYF.

The chain combines TRBV12-3 or TRBV12-4 with TRBJ2-5; tentatively, D is TRBD1 (5 bases). The CDR3 is 13 amino acids. The V end was cut by 5 bases, the J end by 5 bases, with 12 bases between. The CDR3 DNA follows: TGTGCCAGCAGTCGCAGGGTTAGGGAGACCCAGTACTTC. Amino acid sequence: CASSRRVRETQYF.

This clonotype appeared once. The rearrangement joins TRBV10-3 to TRBJ2-3; D possibly corresponds to TRBD1 (5 bases). V lost 7 bases and J 4 bases, leaving 12 bases between the germline ends. CDR1 and CDR2 (germline): ENHRY, SYGVKD. This CDR3 is 13 amino acids long. DNA of the CDR3: TGTGCCATCATGGAGAAGGGGTCAGATACGCAGTATTTT. Its translation: CAIMEKGSDTQYF.

The V gene is TRBV11-2, the J gene TRBJ1-4; 8 bases fit TRBD1. This CDR3 region has 15 residues. V dropped 4 bases and J dropped 8; count of bases not matched to a gene: 9. Germline-derived CDR1 and CDR2 are SGHAT and FQNNGV. The CDR3 spells CASSSRTGPDEKLFF. The CDR3 coding sequence is TGTGCCAGCAGCTCCAGGACAGGGCCGGACGAAAAACTGTTTTTT.

The CDR3 DNA is TGTGCCAGCAGCCCTCATGAGGGGGGGATCAGGGAGACCCAGTACTTC. Translating gives CASSPHEGGIRETQYF. V is TRBV6-5 and J is TRBJ2-4; D possibly corresponds to TRBD2 (7 bases). Matching the DNA end better, TRBJ2-5 makes the J call doubtful. The CDR3 runs 16 residues. The V gene's germline CDR1 is MNHEY and CDR2 SVGAGI.

As concerns this clonotype: This sequence may be a read error, since a much larger clone differs from it by one base. V gene TRBV2 combines with J gene TRBJ2-2, with a possible D match to TRBD1 (5 bases). There are 13 residues in the CDR3. Germline values: CDR1 SNHLY, CDR2 FYNNEI. The ends were cut back, 6 bases at V and 4 bases at J, with 9 bases in the middle. CDR3 loop: CASRPQGTGELFF. The CDR3 DNA sequence: TGTGCCAGCAGACCCCAGGGCACCGGGGAGCTGTTTTTT.

This chain links TRBV2 with TRBJ2-6; possible D gene TRBD2, 5 bases. This CDR3 comprises 15 residues. CDR1 is SNHLY, CDR2 FYNNEI, per germline. V lost 8 bases and J lost 0, with 11 bases in between. The CDR3 loop reads CASGGRSSGANVLTF. CDR3 sequence (DNA): TGTGCCAGCGGAGGACGGTCCTCTGGGGCCAACGTCCTGACTTTC. The full variable domain, in which reference TRBV2 and TRBJ2-6 provide the parts outside the CDR3, is EPEVTQTPSHQVTQMGQEVILRCVPISNHLYFYWYRQILGQKVEFLVSFYNNEISEKSEIFDDQFSVERPDGSNFTLKIRSTKLEDSAMYFCASGGRSSGANVLTFGAGSRLTVL.

This clonotype was picked up a small number of times. The V and J genes are TRBV4-1 and TRBJ1-5, with 10 bases lining up with TRBD1. Germline values: CDR1 MGHRA, CDR2 YSYEKL. The CDR3 is made up of 17 amino acids. The V gene end was trimmed by 1 base and the J gene end by 2 bases; junction bases not matched to a gene: 5. Written as DNA, the CDR3 is TGCGCCAGCAGCCAAGCCTCCGGGACAGGGGGCAATCAGCCCCAGCATTTT. Protein sequence: CASSQASGTGGNQPQHF.

This sequence joins TRBV7-8 and TRBJ1-2; maybe TRBD1 (6 bases). The CDR3 is made up of 13 amino acids. Trimming stripped 5 bases from V and 8 bases from J, with 15 bases between. Per the germline V gene, CDR1 is SGHVS and CDR2 is FQNEAQ. Here the CDR3 DNA reads TGTGCCAGCAGCCTCGGGGGGGCGCAGGGCTACACCTTC. Its translation: CASSLGGAQGYTF.

The rearrangement joins TRBV4-1 to TRBJ1-5, with D maybe TRBD1 (6 bases). This CDR3 region has 15 residues. From germline, CDR1 is MGHRA and CDR2 YSYEKL. V lost 0 bases, J lost 9 bases, and 15 bases lay in between. The CDR3 DNA reads TGCGCCAGCAGCCAAGATAAGGGGGTTCAATGGCCCCAGCATTTT. Translating gives CASSQDKGVQWPQHF.

This chain connects TRBV10-2 to TRBJ2-1; D is unclear. Germline V lookup: CDR1 WSHSY, CDR2 SAAADI. The CDR3 loop spans 11 amino acids. Trimming stripped 4 bases from V and 9 bases from J, with 7 bases between. CDR3 coding DNA: TGCGCCAGCAGTGTATTGGGTGAGCAGTTCTTC. This encodes CASSVLGEQFF.

This clonotype showed up just a few times. The chain uses TRBV5-1 and TRBJ2-5; TRBD1 agrees at 8 bases. Trimming took 3 bases from V and 4 from J; bases not matched to a gene: 5. The CDR3 length is 14 residues. Germline V gene sequence: CDR1 SGHRS, CDR2 YFSETQ. The DNA for the CDR3 is TGCGCCAGCAGCTCCAGGGGGCGGGGAGAGACCCAGTACTTC. Translation: CASSSRGRGETQYF.

The rearrangement uses TRBV4-1 and TRBJ2-1; TRBD1 matches 10 bases. This CDR3 is built from 15 residues. The trim removed 1 base at V and 10 bases at J, leaving 7 bases unmatched. The germline V gene encodes CDR1 MGHRA and CDR2 YSYEKL. The CDR3 DNA sequence: TGCGCCAGCAGCCAAGTCCGGGACAGGGGTGCCGAGCAGTTCTTC. It codes for CASSQVRDRGAEQFF.

The J gene is TRBJ2-1, the V gene TRBV13, with 8 bases identical to TRBD1. The CDR3 is 13 amino acids. J was trimmed by 4 bases and V by 9 bases; bases with no gene match: 5. CDR1 and CDR2 (germline): PRHDT, FYEKMQ (reference sequence). CDR3 nucleotide sequence: TGTGCCAGTGGGACAGGACAATACAATGAGCAGTTCTTC. Its protein product is CASGTGQYNEQFF.

This clonotype was seen many times. The chain employs TRBV20-1 and TRBJ2-1; 8 bases are shared with TRBD1. The J segment lost 10 bases and the V segment lost 1 base, leaving 12 bases of the junction unmatched. This CDR3 is 15 amino acids long. Germline CDR1 DFQATT, CDR2 SNEGSKA (reference sequence). The CDR3: CSARVVSGGFIEQFF. The CDR3 DNA follows: TGCAGTGCTAGAGTCGTGTCAGGGGGCTTTATAGAGCAGTTCTTC.

V is TRBV7-9 and J is TRBJ1-3, with TRBD1 as a possible D gene (6 bases). Germline assignment: CDR1 SEHNR and CDR2 FQNEAQ (reference sequence). The CDR3 spans 15 residues. Trimming removed 6 bases from V and 0 bases from J, with 12 bases in between. Written as DNA, the CDR3 is TGTGCCAGCAGATCAGGGGCCAGCTCTGGAAACACCATATATTTT. Its protein is CASRSGASSGNTIYF.

The rearrangement uses TRBV5-1 and TRBJ1-6, with unresolved D. The germline V gene has CDR1 SGHRS and CDR2 YFSETQ. The CDR3 length is 14 residues. The V end was cut by 7 bases, the J end by 7 bases, with 15 bases between. CDR3 nucleotide sequence: TGCGCCAGCTCTCTTTTCGACGGAAATTCACCCCTCCACTTT. Translation gives CASSLFDGNSPLHF.

The chain has TRBV12-3 or TRBV12-4 and TRBJ1-5; 9 nucleotides agree with TRBD1. This CDR3 spans 19 amino acids. Trimming removed 2 bases from V and 2 bases from J; junction bases left unmatched: 13. CDR3 loop: CASSLSGDRAAYGNQPQHF. CDR3 nucleotides: TGTGCCAGCAGTTTATCGGGGGACAGGGCTGCGTATGGCAATCAGCCCCAGCATTTT.

This clonotype came up many times. The chain couples TRBV4-1 to TRBJ1-4, with D maybe TRBD1 (5 bases). Trimming pared 3 bases from V and 3 bases from J, leaving 14 bases between. Germline V lookup: CDR1 MGHRA, CDR2 YSYEKL. The CDR3 totals 16 residues. CDR3 coding DNA: TGCGCCAGCAGCCACCTTACAGGTGAAGCTAATGAAAAACTGTTTTTT. Its translation is CASSHLTGEANEKLFF.

The chain combines TRBV29-1 with TRBJ1-2, with 9 bases matching TRBD1. This CDR3 comprises 13 residues. J gave up 6 bases and V 5 bases, and 7 bases lay outside the gene matches. Germline CDR1 reads SQVTM; CDR2 reads ANQGSEA. Written as DNA, the CDR3 is TGCAGCGTTCAACGGGACAGGGCGGATGGCTACACCTTC. Translated: CSVQRDRADGYTF.

The chain links TRBV12-3 or TRBV12-4 to TRBJ2-1, with 7 positions matching TRBD2. The CDR3 consists of 12 residues. Trimming removed 7 bases from V and 9 bases from J; junction bases left unmatched: 6. The DNA for the CDR3 is TGTGCCAGCACCTCTAGCGGAACTGAGCAGTTCTTC. This encodes CASTSSGTEQFF.

The rearrangement uses TRBV7-7 and TRBJ2-1, with D maybe TRBD2 (6 bases). The CDR3 consists of 14 residues. CDR1 is SSHAT, CDR2 FNYEAQ, per germline (reference sequence). With 5 bases removed from V and 8 bases from J, the gap between germline ends came to 16 bases. As DNA, the CDR3 is TGTGCCAGCAGCCCCCCCGGCGGGGTCTATGAGCAGTTCTTC. Translating gives CASSPPGGVYEQFF.